This T cell receptor beta chain was found in a study of cytomegalovirus exposure and HLA in healthy donors (TCRdb year 2017). The study in broad terms: An earlier analysis of 587 of the donors reported more than 250 Gb of sequence data and 100 million to 140 million unique TCR beta sequences from some 180 million T cells. An early release that covered roughly 600 HLA-typed donors contained approximately 300 gigabases of sequencing data and about 93 million unique TCR sequences. Of the roughly 400 genotyped donors, roughly 85% fell in the genetic ancestry cluster associated with self-reported Caucasian donors. The study was designed to test whether signatures of past pathogen exposure could be identified by cataloging public T cell receptors. The study profiled the T cell repertoires of fewer than 850 subjects by immunosequencing and related them to cytomegalovirus serostatus. In addition to the first cohort of hundreds of subjects, a separate validation cohort of 130 or so different subjects was used. High-throughput TCR immunosequencing, statistical association of individual TCRs with disease status, and machine learning were combined to predict cytomegalovirus infection status. A later analysis re-analyzed previously published TCR beta repertoires from roughly 600 donors and added high-resolution HLA genotyping to study TCR occurrence patterns. Rather than using new phenotypic data, the later analysis identified candidate immune exposures from TCR beta sequences and from how often those sequences occurred across donors. To decide whether each TCR beta V gene segment behaved as functional or pseudogenic, an earlier analysis of nearly 600 of the donors relied on high-throughput TCR beta sequencing. Donor age, sex, ethnicity and CMV serostatus were compiled alongside the repertoire data. A later genetic analysis took genome-wide SNP genotypes for about 65% of the 666 donors and used that subset as a discovery cohort. Every discovery cohort repertoire had been produced on one sequencing platform. HLA typing included class I and class II loci at four-digit resolution. Typing coverage varied by locus: roughly 629-630 donors for A, B, C, DRB1 and DQB1; more than 500 for DQA1; over 600 for DPA1; some 470 for DPB1. Five DR-DQ haplotypes were treated as single units for association and clustering because of strong linkage in the cohort. Among some 400 genotyped donors of the cohort, an average of 235,054 unique TCR beta nucleotide sequences were sequenced per donor, around 18% of them non-productive. General study outcomes and caveats: Broadly in line with IMGT annotations, most TCR beta V segments showed up in productive rearrangements about 90% or about 30% of the time in an earlier analysis of around 600 of the donors. According to the authors, the approach could potentially be generalized to other disease states and immunological phenotypes. Specific HLA alleles were associated with 15,000 to 20,000 TCR beta sequences at a false discovery rate of 0.05 in a later analysis. In both the original and validation cohorts, the classifier was reported to diagnose cytomegalovirus status with high specificity and sensitivity. Because counts were too low, 15 to 20 rarely observed V segments, including chromosome 9 orphons, were left out of the earlier analysis of approximately 580 of the donors. Across donors, most TCR sequences were observed very rarely, whereas some public TCRs were present in many individuals. Sequencing depth was assumed to be roughly uniform across donors in the presence/absence analyses, though that assumption may not hold. A later genetic analysis associated a missense DCLRE1C variant with V-gene and J-gene trimming of TCR beta chains, and an independent cohort replicated the association. Because some donors lacked HLA typing at each locus, the association tests relied only on the typed subset. This cohort had only TCR beta chains sequenced, and the lack of alpha or paired-chain data limited which features could be detected. The study listed over 150 TCR beta chains as associated with cytomegalovirus. In a later analysis, most CMV-associated TCR beta chains were found to appear HLA-restricted, with HLA associations seemingly driven largely by CMV exposure. The only immune exposure information available for the cohort was CMV serostatus. A cluster of highly shared sequence variants was judged likely to be a technical artifact of the sequencing pipeline. A later analysis reported that several top co-occurrence clusters appeared linked to parvovirus B19, influenza, CMV and Epstein-Barr virus. Compared with the approximately 600-donor mean, donors in an Asian-associated ancestry cluster had fewer N-insertions in productive TCRs, according to a later genetic analysis. Strong co-occurrence of HLA alleles, especially DR and DQ, made assigning TCR associations to individual alleles difficult. Correlated functional status among segregating V segments might reflect linkage disequilibrium, but an unknown experimental factor could not be ruled out. In a later analysis, HLA-associated TCR beta chains showed more clonal expansion and lower generation probabilities than non-associated chains that were equally common. In a later analysis, TCR association rates were found to vary across HLA loci, with the most associated TCRs seen for DRB1 alleles and the fewest for HLA-C alleles. In vitro tests confirmed that a few of the cytomegalovirus-associated TCR beta chains recognize cytomegalovirus antigens. A further reported finding was that TCR beta sequences accurately predicted the HLA-A and HLA-B alleles for most subjects in the first cohort.

The cohort comprised some 730 healthy bone marrow donors. At the time of sampling, all cohort members were nominally healthy, though unrecorded immune exposures were likely present. The donor was CMV seronegative and belonged to the group of approximately 320 seronegative cohort members. Every donor gave a peripheral blood sample, and the peripheral blood mononuclear cells from that sample were used for TCR beta sequencing. The Qiagen DNeasy Blood Extraction Kit was used to extract genomic DNA from the blood cell samples. Library generation was performed with the immunoSEQ multiplex PCR assay. A mixture of 60 forward primers for TCR Vbeta segments and 13 reverse primers for TCR Jbeta segments was used in the multiplex PCR. The CDR3 region of rearranged TCR beta genes was amplified from genomic DNA by a multiplex PCR assay. Amplified TCR beta libraries were sequenced as 87-base-pair reads on the Illumina HiSeq System. On the study's bioinformatics: In a later analysis, approximately 74 million unique TCR beta chains were counted across the roughly 610 repertoires, and roughly 11 million of these chains were shared by at least two donors. A nearest-neighbor algorithm error-corrected the raw reads and collapsed the reads into unique sequences, merging closely related sequences to remove PCR and sequencing errors. CDR3 sequences were aligned to IMGT reference sequences to assign V, D and J gene segments. For a sequence to be retained, at least a six-nucleotide match to both a V gene segment and a J gene segment was required. A rearrangement counted as productive if the CDR3 had no stop codons and remained in frame with V and J, and every other rearrangement counted as non-productive. CDR3 was defined according to IMGT convention as the region running from the second conserved V-encoded cysteine to the conserved J-encoded phenylalanine. In an earlier analysis of around 570 of the donors, sequences lacking an unambiguous match to a single V gene segment were excluded. An earlier analysis of several hundred of the donors classified V segments as functional when productive rearrangements were above 56.7% and as segregating when the standard deviation between donors was above 5%. A statistical classification framework was built to diagnose cytomegalovirus status from the catalog of TCR beta chain sequences. V and J gene assignment, in a later analysis, came from comparing TCR nucleotide sequences with IMGT/GENE-DB human TR gene sequences. In a later analysis, CDR3 sequences and most-parsimonious VDJ recombination scenarios were assigned using the TCRdist pipeline. In a later analysis, every TCR beta chain was defined by the combination of its CDR3 amino acid sequence and its V-gene family, and reads without a unique V-gene family were dropped. In a later analysis, fewer than 600 highly shared, low-generation-probability nucleotide sequences were removed to address suspected cross-contamination and a sequencing artifact. For each public chain, a later analysis derived a clonal expansion index from normalized ranks of inferred template counts within each repertoire. Generation probabilities in a later analysis came from a VDJ recombination model fitted to out-of-frame rearrangements, and those results were checked against IGoR. In a later analysis, TCR-TCR, TCR-HLA and TCR-CMV co-occurrence was scored with hypergeometric tests, and a repertoire-size bias correction was applied to TCR pairs. False discovery rates were estimated in a later analysis by permuting HLA or CMV assignments 20 times. In a later analysis, co-occurring TCRs were grouped using DBSCAN, and TCRdist sequence similarity was added for clustering within HLA-allele-positive subsets. Repertoires with fewer than 30,000 or more than 120,000 public chains, plus five repertoires with anomalous nucleotide sharing, were excluded from co-occurrence clustering. TCRdb's version of the immuneACCESS table is confined to in-frame rearrangements and falls short of the full clone set. An unresolved V gene accounts for under half of the shortfall where checked; the remainder is of unknown origin. V, J and clone size are those of that table, while D and trimming were read from the DNA. Within this sample are about 130,000 clones, with 75% to 90% of them counted one time only. The ten largest clones represent approximately 4% of the sample.

This clone appeared once. Its antigen is not yet known. No much larger clone exists at a distance of one base, and base qualities are not known. This clonotype originated in a woman aged 40 to 50 in good health and CMV-seronegative. The sequenced sample consisted of PBMCs.

The nucleotides read TGTGCCAGCAGAAAACAGGGTTCTTCGAGTGGCTACACCTTC. It encodes CASRKQGSSSGYTF. The V gene is TRBV7-9 and the J gene is TRBJ1-2; perhaps TRBD1 is the D gene, with 6 bases matching. V is pared back by 6 bases and J by 7 bases, with 18 bases lying between the germline termini. The CDR3 runs 14 residues from the cysteine to the phenylalanine. Only the CDR3 region is kept as DNA, spanning 42 bases read in frame from base 1. Taken from the germline V gene (reference sequence), the CDR1 and CDR2 loops are SEHNR and FQNEAQ.